This entry lists 9 T cell receptor beta chains sequenced from one sample in a study of T-cell reconstitution after alpha-beta-depleted transplantation in children. Using unique molecular identifiers, the investigators prepared the TCRbeta library. TCRdb re-called the PCR reads through MiXCR, storing one row per CDR3 protein. The data hold 600,000 to 700,000 distinct CDR3 sequences, with 16% observed a single time. This specimen consisted of PBMCs from the stem cell graft donor, obtained from the stem cell graft. The receptors stem from a human donor who donated a stem cell graft to a child with acute myeloid leukemia.

This clonotype was observed at least ten times. The gene calls are TRBV12-3 or TRBV12-4 and TRBJ1-2; D is possibly TRBD1 (5 bases). This CDR3 spans 13 amino acids. The V and J ends lost 6 bases and 2 bases respectively, with 10 bases between them. Here the CDR3 reads CASSPGANYGYTF. The CDR3, as DNA: TGTGCCAGCAGCCCTGGGGCGAACTATGGCTACACCTTC.

Ten or more counts support this clonotype. V usage is TRBV15 and J usage is TRBJ2-1; D perhaps matches TRBD1 (6 bases). The germline gives CDR1 LNHNV, CDR2 YYDKDF (reference sequence). V was clipped by 0 bases and J by 3 bases, with 9 bases between them. The CDR3 consists of 15 residues. The chain's CDR3 is CATSRDTGYYNEQFF. The CDR3 nucleotides are TGTGCCACCAGCAGAGATACAGGGTACTACAATGAGCAGTTCTTC.

This clonotype was found a few times. The rearrangement uses TRBV7-9 and TRBJ1-2; D perhaps matches TRBD1 (6 bases). Germline lookup yields CDR1 SEHNR and CDR2 FQNEAQ (reference sequence). V lost 5 bases to trimming and J lost 4 bases, with 11 bases between them. CDR3 length: 13 residues. CDR3 sequence: CASSQGQSYGYTF. For the CDR3, the DNA is TGTGCCAGCAGCCAAGGACAGAGCTATGGCTACACCTTC.

The chain carries TRBV20-1 and TRBJ1-3; 7 nucleotides agree with TRBD1. This CDR3 has 16 residues. The germline CDR1 and CDR2 sequences are DFQATT and SNEGSKA (reference sequence). V gave up 0 bases and J gave up 0 bases; unmatched junction bases: 5. CDR3 loop: CSARDGRTGSGNTIYF. The CDR3 nucleotides read TGCAGTGCTAGAGATGGGAGGACAGGCTCTGGAAACACCATATATTTT.

This clonotype was detected many times. The chain couples TRBV20-1 to TRBJ2-5; D may be TRBD2 (7 bases). Germline V gene sequence: CDR1 DFQATT, CDR2 SNEGSKA (reference sequence). The CDR3 totals 15 residues. With 3 bases removed from V and 1 base from J, the gap between germline ends came to 15 bases. This CDR3 reads CSARTSRGPQETQYF. In DNA form, the CDR3 reads TGCAGTGCTAGGACTAGCAGGGGACCCCAAGAGACCCAGTACTTC.

This clonotype has at least ten counts. The chain uses TRBV7-2 and TRBJ2-2, with D hard to call. Trimming cost V 4 bases and J 5 bases, with 14 bases left between them. Germline CDR1 reads SGHTA; CDR2 reads FQGNSA. The CDR3 extends over 15 amino acids. The CDR3 sequence is CASSSFLGRTGELFF. In DNA, the CDR3 is TGTGCCAGCAGCTCGTTCTTGGGTCGGACCGGGGAGCTGTTTTTT.

This clonotype was counted between two and nine times. The V and J genes are TRBV7-2 and TRBJ1-1; a weak D match, TRBD1 (5 bases). This CDR3 is built from 15 residues. Germline assignment: CDR1 SGHTA and CDR2 FQGNSA. V lost 4 bases to trimming and J lost 1 base, with 13 bases between them. The CDR3 sequence: CASSSGLLANTEAFF. For the CDR3, the DNA is TGTGCCAGCAGCTCGGGACTTTTAGCGAACACTGAAGCTTTCTTT.

At least ten counts were recorded for this clonotype. The chain employs TRBV27 and TRBJ2-1; 8 bases align to TRBD1. The CDR3 consists of 16 residues. In germline, CDR1 is MNHEY, CDR2 SMNVEV (reference sequence). V lost 4 bases and J lost 0; bases outside the gene matches: 5. In nucleotides, the CDR3 is TGTGCCAGCAGTTACAGGGGGATCAGCTCCTACAATGAGCAGTTCTTC. Translated: CASSYRGISSYNEQFF.

The V and J genes are TRBV20-1 and TRBJ1-6; 10 bases are shared with TRBD1. V lost 3 bases, J lost 7 bases, and 6 bases stayed unmatched. The CDR3 is 15 residues long. Germline CDR1 DFQATT, CDR2 SNEGSKA (reference sequence). The CDR3 reads CSASFSGQGNSPLHF. The CDR3 nucleotides are TGCAGTGCTAGCTTCTCGGGACAGGGGAATTCACCCCTCCACTTT.